This T cell receptor beta chain was retrieved from a study of neoadjuvant anti-PD-1 for oral cavity cancer. Looking at the study overall: Non-progressing patients received a fourth nivolumab dose near day 43, then surgery on days 50-56.

Sequenced by immunoSEQ multiplex PCR; TCRdb stores in-frame clones only, minus some. Of about 42,000 clones listed, 60% to 80% are singletons. Study-wide points: Post-nivolumab, blood T cell clonality was significantly elevated in non-responders. Each response group had just a few patients in TCR analyses.

Germline assignment: CDR1 SGDLS and CDR2 YYNGEE. Germline trimming cut 4 bases from V and 5 bases from J; bases unmatched to any gene: 6. The CDR3 contains 15 residues. The sample's time point: after neoadjuvant nivolumab, at surgical resection. On this clone itself: Its cognate antigen is unknown.

The origin of this receptor is a person aged 35-79 years with oral cavity squamous cell carcinoma. The rearrangement links TRBV9 to TRBJ2-3, with 11 positions matching TRBD2. The sequenced sample was PBMCs, obtained after nivolumab (anti-PD-1) treatment. The CDR3 DNA sequence: TGTGCCAGCAGCTTACTAGCGGGGGAGATAGATACGCAGTATTTT. Its translation is CASSLLAGEIDTQYF.